Below are 7 T cell receptor beta chains sequenced from a single sample in a study of beta chain features in type 1 diabetes. What was sequenced were expressed TCRB transcripts, since all of the isolated RNA had been reverse transcribed. TCRdb keeps only in-frame clones here, not all; method: immunoSEQ multiplex PCR. Among 300,000 to 350,000 clones listed, about 20% were seen once. Sequenced sample: naive CD4+ T cells from blood. The receptors were gathered from a woman aged 18-29 years in good health.

For the CDR3, the DNA is TGCAGCGTCGTGGACAGACTTAACGACGAGCAGTACTTC. This encodes CSVVDRLNDEQYF. This chain uses TRBV29-1 with TRBJ2-7; D may be TRBD1 (6 bases). Trimming took off 6 bases at V and 5 bases at J, with 17 bases between the two ends. The germline V gene has CDR1 SQVTM and CDR2 ANQGSEA. CDR3 length equals 13 residues.

This chain uses TRBV11-2 with TRBJ2-5; maybe TRBD2 (5 bases). CDR1 is SGHAT and CDR2 is FQNNGV in the germline V gene. This CDR3 is 15 amino acids long. Trimming took 0 bases from V and 4 from J, leaving 12 bases between them. CDR3 nucleotide sequence: TGTGCCAGCAGCTTAGAAGGAGGATCGGGAGAGACCCAGTACTTC. Translation: CASSLEGGSGETQYF.

The rearrangement links TRBV5-1 to TRBJ2-6, with D tentatively TRBD1 (5 bases). Germline V gene lookup returns CDR1 SGHRS and CDR2 YFSETQ. V lost 2 bases and J 0 bases, leaving 6 bases between the germline ends. The CDR3 sequence is 15 residues long. The CDR3 region has the DNA TGCGCCAGCAGCTTACAGGCCTCTGGGGCCAACGTCCTGACTTTC. Its translation: CASSLQASGANVLTF.

The chain couples TRBV7-2 to TRBJ2-6; D may be TRBD1 (7 bases). V lost 5 bases, J lost 2 bases, and 10 bases lay in between. Germline CDR1 reads SGHTA; CDR2 reads FQGNSA. The CDR3 is 15 residues long. The CDR3 bases are TGTGCCAGCAGCCTCAGGGGGGCTGGGGCCAACGTCCTGACTTTC. It yields the protein CASSLRGAGANVLTF.

The chain employs TRBV7-9 and TRBJ1-5, with a tentative D call TRBD1 (6 bases). The V end was cut by 1 base, the J end by 5 bases, with 18 bases between. The CDR3 extends over 17 amino acids. Germline CDR1 and CDR2: SEHNR and FQNEAQ (reference sequence). The CDR3 DNA is TGTGCCAGCAGCTTAGGGATAAACAGGGACGTCGATCAGCCCCAGCATTTT. Translation gives CASSLGINRDVDQPQHF.

A few counts support this clone. The V call is TRBV9, the J call TRBJ1-2, with TRBD1 matching over 12 bases. The CDR3 loop spans 14 amino acids. CDR1 and CDR2 from the germline V gene are SGDLS and YYNGEE. V trimming: 4 bases; J trimming: 7 bases; junction bases outside the gene matches: 5. CDR3 coding DNA: TGTGCCAGCAGCCGAAGGGACAGGGGGCTTGGCTACACCTTC. This sequence encodes CASSRRDRGLGYTF. Together with reference TRBV9 and TRBJ1-2, the CDR3 gives the full variable domain: DSGVTQTPKHLITATGQRVTLRCSPRSGDLSVYWYQQSLDQGLQFLIQYYNGEERAKGNILERFSAQQFPDLHSELNLSSLELGDSALYFCASSRRDRGLGYTFGSGTRLTVV.

The gene calls are TRBV27 and TRBJ1-1; TRBD1 agrees at 8 bases. V shed 5 bases and J 0 bases; nucleotides not matched to a gene: 2. This CDR3 has 14 residues. Germline assignment: CDR1 MNHEY and CDR2 SMNVEV (reference sequence). CDR3 DNA sequence: TGTGCCAGCAGTCGGACAGGGTTGAACACTGAAGCTTTCTTT. Translating gives CASSRTGLNTEAFF.